One sample yielded the 7 T cell receptor beta chains listed below, sequenced in a study of metastatic and nonmetastatic thyroid tumors. TCRdb reprocessed the PCR reads using MiXCR. Of approximately 20,000 clones listed, about a fifth are singletons. Nobody among the patients had been given any treatment before thyroid surgery. Sequencing was performed on tumor tissue. The receptor source for this set is a female donor with papillary thyroid cancer or a benign thyroid nodule (not recorded which). Some clones in this sample may be carry-over from other donors' samples.

Many counts were recorded for this clone. The chain combines TRBV20-1 with TRBJ2-3, with D maybe TRBD1 (5 bases). Looked up from germline, CDR1 is DFQATT and CDR2 is SNEGSKA (reference sequence). The CDR3 extends over 14 amino acids. The ends were cut back, 3 bases at V and 5 bases at J, with 15 bases in the middle. CDR3 in amino acids: CSASARRGQDTQYF. CDR3 sequence (DNA): TGCAGTGCTAGTGCCCGAAGGGGCCAAGATACGCAGTATTTT.

This clone was detected many times. The chain combines TRBV6-4 with TRBJ2-2, with D maybe TRBD2 (6 bases). V was cut by 3 bases and J by 4 bases, with 6 bases left in between. CDR1 is MRHNA and CDR2 is SNTAGT in the germline V gene. There are 13 residues in the CDR3. CDR3 region: CASSEAGTGELFF. Written as DNA, the CDR3 is TGTGCCAGCAGTGAAGCGGGCACCGGGGAGCTGTTTTTT.

The CDR3 DNA reads TGTGCCAGCAGTTACTCGCCGGCTAGCGCGAACACCGGGGAGCTGTTTTTT. Translated, it gives CASSYSPASANTGELFF. V is TRBV6-2 or TRBV6-3 and J is TRBJ2-2, with a tentative D call TRBD2 (6 bases). This CDR3 region has 17 residues. V lost 0 bases, J lost 0 bases, and 11 bases lay in between. Germline-derived CDR1 and CDR2 are MNHEY and SVGEGT.

A note on this clone: One base away lies a much larger clone, so this may be a sequencing read error. The rearrangement uses TRBV7-9 and TRBJ2-5; D unresolved. There are 14 residues in the CDR3. Germline CDR1 is SEHNR and CDR2 is FQNEAQ (reference sequence). CDR3 bases: TGTGCCAGCAGCTTTATTTTCGACCAAGAGACCAAGTACTTC. Translating gives CASSFIFDQETKYF.

This clone was counted at least ten times. The chain links TRBV6-1 to TRBJ1-6; TRBD1 might be the D (5 bases). V was trimmed by 3 bases and J by 10 bases, leaving 10 bases between them. Germline V gene lookup returns CDR1 MNHNS and CDR2 SASEGT. The CDR3 length is 13 residues. CDR3 amino acids: CASSDREESPLHF. In DNA form, the CDR3 reads TGTGCCAGCAGTGACAGGGAAGAATCACCCCTCCACTTT.

This clone was found a few times. Given a much more abundant clone one base away, this may be a read error. This chain uses TRBV7-2 with TRBJ2-5, with unresolved D. The CDR3 has 13 residues. CDR1 is SGHTA and CDR2 is FQGNSA in the germline V gene. The CDR3 DNA is TGTGCCGGCAGACAAGACATACAAGAGACCCAGTACTTC. Amino acids: CAGRQDIQETQYF.

The chain joins TRBV7-8 to TRBJ2-7, with TRBD2 as a possible D gene (5 bases). The CDR3 runs to 17 residues. The V end lost 1 base, the J end lost 0 bases, and 16 bases lay between the germline ends. Germline V gene data show CDR1 as SGHVS and CDR2 as FQNEAQ. The chain's CDR3 is CASSLDGGATSSYEQYF. CDR3 bases: TGTGCCAGCAGCTTAGACGGAGGCGCAACAAGCTCCTACGAGCAGTACTTC. The full variable domain, rest sourced from reference TRBV7-8 and TRBJ2-7, is GAGVSQSPRYKVAKRGQDVALRCDPISGHVSLFWYQQALGQGPEFLTYFQNEAQLDKSGLPSDRFFAERPEGSVSTLKIQRTQQEDSAVYLCASSLDGGATSSYEQYFGPGTRLTVT.